A selection of T cell receptor beta chains follows, all from one sample in a study of blood T cells in healthy people across ages. MiXCR, applied by TCRdb to the 5' RACE reads, yields one record per CDR3 protein. The sample holds around 800,000 distinct CDR3 sequences, 53% seen once. The sample taken for sequencing was blood. The receptors here all came from a man at least 80 years old in good health. The CDR3 runs from the conserved cysteine through the conserved F or W. D genes are given only for firm matches. Size is omitted from some rows. Given values are once, few, many or a class for expanded clones.

d_call	clone_size	j_call	v_call	cdr3_aa	cdr3_nt
-	-	TRBJ2-7	TRBV10-3	CATLSDFRGEQYF	TGTGCCACCCTAAGCGACTTCAGAGGTGAGCAGTACTTC
TRBD1	-	TRBJ2-5	TRBV20-1	CSAQGGTGIVQETQYF	TGCAGTGCCCAGGGAGGGACAGGGATCGTCCAAGAGACCCAGTACTTC
TRBD2	few	TRBJ2-4	TRBV28	CASSLAWGGNIQYF	TGTGCCAGCAGTTTAGCTTGGGGGGGGAACATTCAGTACTTC
TRBD1	-	TRBJ2-1	TRBV5-1	CASSVHIDRAEQNEQFF	TGCGCCAGCAGCGTGCATATAGACAGGGCGGAACAAAATGAGCAGTTCTTC
TRBD2	-	TRBJ2-3	TRBV3-1	CASSQAWLSGGRPPDPDTQYF	TGTGCCAGCAGCCAAGCCTGGCTCTCGGGCGGGAGGCCCCCGGACCCAGATACGCAGTATTTT
TRBD2	few	TRBJ2-7	TRBV6-1	CASSATSGVSYEQYF	TGTGCCAGCAGCGCTACTAGCGGGGTGTCCTACGAGCAGTACTTC
TRBD1	few	TRBJ2-7	TRBV6-5	CASSYSGTGESEQYF	TGTGCCAGCAGTTACTCCGGGACAGGGGAGAGCGAGCAGTACTTC
TRBD1	-	TRBJ1-5	TRBV5-1	CASRVGTGANQPQHF	TGCGCCAGCAGGGTCGGGACAGGTGCCAATCAGCCCCAGCATTTT
-	few	TRBJ2-5	TRBV20-1	CSAAAPPDQIQETQYF	TGCAGTGCCGCAGCCCCTCCCGACCAGATCCAAGAGACCCAGTACTTC
TRBD2	few	TRBJ2-3	TRBV4-2	CASSDTTSGSLRYAYF	TGTGCCAGCAGCGATACGACTAGCGGGAGTCTTAGATACGCGTATTTT
-	-	TRBJ2-3	TRBV20-1	CSPRGAIPDTQYF	TGCAGCCCCCGGGGAGCCATTCCCGATACGCAGTATTTT
TRBD1	-	TRBJ2-7	TRBV20-1	CSAGGQPYEQYF	TGCAGTGCTGGGGGACAGCCCTACGAGCAGTACTTC
-	few	TRBJ2-5	TRBV5-1	CASSPLRAQETQYF	TGCGCCAGCAGCCCATTGCGAGCTCAAGAGACCCAGTACTTC
TRBD1	-	TRBJ2-5	TRBV12-3/TRBV12-4	CASSLGFAGGIETQYF	TGTGCCAGCAGTTTAGGGTTTGCAGGGGGCATCGAGACCCAGTACTTC
TRBD1	few	TRBJ1-2	TRBV20-1	CSAAGTGQVDGYTF	TGCAGTGCTGCCGGGACAGGTCAAGTGGATGGCTACACCTTC
TRBD2	few	TRBJ2-5	TRBV7-3	CASSLTLAEGETQYF	TGTGCCAGCAGCTTAACACTAGCGGAGGGGGAGACCCAGTACTTC
TRBD2	-	TRBJ2-6	TRBV25-1	CASSQRGFSGANVLTF	TGTGCCAGCAGCCAGCGGGGCTTCTCTGGGGCCAACGTCCTGACTTTC
TRBD1	few	TRBJ2-7	TRBV29-1	CSALRGQGREQYF	TGCAGCGCCCTCCGGGGACAGGGCCGCGAGCAGTACTTC
-	-	TRBJ2-1	TRBV5-1	CASSHNTPGLDDNEQFF	TGCGCCAGCAGCCATAATACGCCGGGACTGGACGACAATGAGCAGTTCTTC
-	few	TRBJ2-4	TRBV20-1	CSARDGRKAKNIQYF	TGCAGTGCTAGAGATGGGAGGAAGGCCAAAAACATTCAGTACTTC
-	few	TRBJ1-4	TRBV2	CASSATAMGGEKLFF	TGTGCCAGCAGTGCAACCGCCATGGGAGGTGAAAAACTGTTTTTT
TRBD1	few	TRBJ2-7	TRBV29-1	CSVLGTGRHEQYF	TGCAGCGTTCTTGGGACAGGGCGACACGAGCAGTACTTC
TRBD2	-	TRBJ2-1	TRBV11-2	CASSSFPGTTRVDEQFF	TGTGCCAGCAGCTCCTTCCCCGGGACTACCAGAGTCGATGAGCAGTTCTTC